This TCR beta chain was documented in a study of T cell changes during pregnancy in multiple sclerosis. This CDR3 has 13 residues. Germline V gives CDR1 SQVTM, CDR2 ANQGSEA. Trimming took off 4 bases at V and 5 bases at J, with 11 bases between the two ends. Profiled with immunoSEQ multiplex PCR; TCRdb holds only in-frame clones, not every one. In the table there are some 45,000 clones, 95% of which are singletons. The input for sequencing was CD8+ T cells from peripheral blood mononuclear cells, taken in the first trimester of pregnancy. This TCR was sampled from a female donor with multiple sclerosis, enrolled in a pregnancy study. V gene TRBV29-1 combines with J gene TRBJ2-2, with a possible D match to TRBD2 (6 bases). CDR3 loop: CSVVRGGTGELFF. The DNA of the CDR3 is TGCAGCGTTGTGCGGGGTGGGACCGGGGAGCTGTTTTTT.